The 18 T cell receptor beta chains reported below all come from one sample, sequenced in a study of Graves' ophthalmopathy and Graves' hyperthyroidism. Scientists amplified the TCR beta CDR3 regions from RNA transcripts. The first round was an RT-PCR with HTBI primers, and the second round was a multiplex PCR. From the multiplex PCR reads, TCRdb called clonotypes with MiXCR, one entry per CDR3 protein. The data contain about 380,000 distinct CDR3 sequences, 15% of them singletons. The specimen was peripheral blood. The receptors shown here come from a young woman with stable Graves' hyperthyroidism.

At least ten counts were recorded for this clonotype. The chain joins TRBV2 to TRBJ2-7; 9 positions agree with TRBD1. Germline V gene lookup returns CDR1 SNHLY and CDR2 FYNNEI. The CDR3 spans 15 residues. V lost 1 base to trimming and J lost 3 bases; unmatched junction nucleotides: 4. The CDR3 nucleotides read TGTGCCAGCAGTGAAGATGTGACAGGGGGCTACGAGCAGTACTTC. It specifies CASSEDVTGGYEQYF. The variable domain in full, completed from reference TRBV2 and TRBJ2-7, reads EPEVTQTPSHQVTQMGQEVILRCVPISNHLYFYWYRQILGQKVEFLVSFYNNEISEKSEIFDDQFSVERPDGSNFTLKIRSTKLEDSAMYFCASSEDVTGGYEQYFGPGTRLTVT.

The rearrangement joins TRBV6-2 or TRBV6-3 to TRBJ2-7; D is possibly TRBD2 (5 bases). The CDR3 sequence is 15 residues long. Germline loops: CDR1 MNHEY, CDR2 SVGEGT. Trimming took 2 bases from V and 6 from J, leaving 17 bases between them. The CDR3 nucleotides read TGTGCCAGCAGTTACAGAGGGATCGGGTCTGGCGAGCAGTACTTC. It codes for CASSYRGIGSGEQYF.

This clonotype came up a few times. This chain joins TRBV10-1 and TRBJ1-2; no clear D gene. The CDR3 spans 13 residues. Trimming pared 0 bases from V and 3 bases from J, leaving 5 bases between. Germline loops: CDR1 WNHNN, CDR2 SYGVQD (reference sequence). Written as DNA, the CDR3 is TGCGCCAGCAGTGAGTCGGCAGACTATGGCTACACCTTC. Protein product: CASSESADYGYTF.

This clonotype appeared many times. The rearrangement links TRBV11-1 to TRBJ1-2; perhaps TRBD1 as D (5 bases). V was trimmed by 5 bases and J by 3 bases, leaving 19 bases between them. This CDR3 is 16 amino acids long. Germline CDR1 and CDR2: SGHAT and FQDESV (reference sequence). CDR3 bases: TGTGCCAGCAGCAAGACCGCAGGGAGTAGGGACTATGGCTACACCTTC. Its protein is CASSKTAGSRDYGYTF.

This clonotype was counted at least ten times. The rearrangement links TRBV20-1 to TRBJ2-7; D is unclear. Trimming removed 4 bases at V and 0 bases at J, with 13 bases between. The CDR3 loop spans 14 amino acids. Germline V gives CDR1 DFQATT, CDR2 SNEGSKA (reference sequence). The CDR3 loop is CSATLIGSSYEQYF. The CDR3 DNA is TGCAGTGCTACCTTGATAGGTAGCTCCTACGAGCAGTACTTC.

This clonotype came up many times. The chain couples TRBV6-5 to TRBJ2-3; 7 bases are a match to TRBD2. CDR3 length: 15 residues. V lost 2 bases to trimming and J lost 2 bases; unmatched junction nucleotides: 4. Germline V CDR1 and CDR2: MNHEY, SVGAGI. The CDR3: CASSYAGGNTDTQYF. DNA of the CDR3: TGTGCCAGCAGTTACGCCGGGGGGAACACAGATACGCAGTATTTT.

This clonotype was seen many times. The rearrangement links TRBV12-3 or TRBV12-4 to TRBJ2-5; TRBD1 is a possible D gene (8 bases). The CDR3 totals 14 residues. Trimming took off 4 bases at V and 5 bases at J, with 14 bases between the two ends. In DNA form, the CDR3 reads TGTGCCAGCAGTTCCACAGGGGGGGTGGAGACCCAGTACTTC. Its protein is CASSSTGGVETQYF.

This clonotype was seen repeatedly, ten times or more. The chain joins TRBV12-3 or TRBV12-4 to TRBJ1-6, with 7 bases fitting TRBD1. Trimming removed 6 bases from V and 7 bases from J; junction bases left unmatched: 9. The length of the CDR3 is 15 residues. The CDR3 nucleotides are TGTGCCAGCAGACCAAAGACAGGGAAAAATTCACCCCTCCACTTT. It is translated as CASRPKTGKNSPLHF.

This clonotype was detected many times. V and J are TRBV5-4 and TRBJ2-2; TRBD2 is a possible D gene (7 bases). The CDR3 has 16 amino acids. Between the trimmed V and J ends, which lost 1 base and 4 bases, there was a span of 14 bases. CDR1 is SGHNT, CDR2 YYREEE, per germline (reference sequence). CDR3 sequence reads: CASSLHGGAGTGELFF. The CDR3 region has the DNA TGTGCCAGCAGCTTGCATGGGGGGGCTGGCACCGGGGAGCTGTTTTTT.

This clonotype is labeled medium-sized. This rearrangement joins TRBV27 to TRBJ1-1, with 7 bases identical to TRBD1. V shed 9 bases and J 1 base; nucleotides not matched to a gene: 8. The CDR3 has 14 amino acids. Germline CDR1 is MNHEY and CDR2 is SMNVEV (reference sequence). CDR3 DNA: TGTGCCAGTCGCCTCGGGACAGCGAACACTGAAGCTTTCTTT. It yields the protein CASRLGTANTEAFF.

Ten or more counts support this clonotype. The rearrangement links TRBV2 to TRBJ2-7; the D gene is possibly TRBD1 (6 bases). Trimming cost V 5 bases and J 2 bases, with 10 bases left between them. The germline CDR1 and CDR2 sequences are SNHLY and FYNNEI. This CDR3 is built from 13 residues. The chain's CDR3 is CASSRQETYEQYF. CDR3 nucleotides: TGTGCCAGCAGTAGACAGGAGACCTACGAGCAGTACTTC.

The chain carries TRBV7-9 and TRBJ1-1; unclear D gene. Trimming pared 0 bases from V and 5 bases from J, leaving 10 bases between. Germline-derived CDR1 and CDR2 are SEHNR and FQNEAQ (reference sequence). The CDR3 totals 14 residues. DNA of the CDR3: TGTGCCAGCAGCTTAGCTCGAGGTTTGACTGAAGCTTTCTTT. Protein: CASSLARGLTEAFF.

This clonotype was observed at least ten times. The V call is TRBV6-5, the J call TRBJ2-5; 10 nucleotides line up with TRBD2. The CDR3 runs 17 residues. The germline gives CDR1 MNHEY, CDR2 SVGAGI. The V and J ends lost 0 bases and 4 bases, in that order; junction bases with no gene match: 8. This chain's CDR3 is CASSYSSLAGVGETQYF. CDR3 nucleotide sequence: TGTGCCAGCAGTTACTCGTCCCTAGCGGGGGTAGGAGAGACCCAGTACTTC.

The table lists this clonotype with many counts. The genes are TRBV11-2 and TRBJ2-6, with D tentatively TRBD1 or TRBD2 (5 bases each). The germline gives CDR1 SGHAT, CDR2 FQNNGV. V dropped 7 bases and J dropped 4 bases, with 11 bases sitting between them. The CDR3 covers 14 residues. In nucleotides, the CDR3 is TGTGCCAGCACCCCGGGGACCGGGGCCAACGTCCTGACTTTC. This gives the protein CASTPGTGANVLTF.

This clonotype has a count of ten or more. The rearrangement uses TRBV19 and TRBJ2-5; 11 positions match TRBD2. J was trimmed by 2 bases and V by 6 bases; bases with no gene match: 5. The CDR3 extends over 15 amino acids. The germline CDR1 and CDR2 sequences are LNHDA and SQIVND (reference sequence). Written as DNA, the CDR3 is TGTGCCAGTAGCCCGGGACTAGCGGTACAAGAGACCCAGTACTTC. Translated, it gives CASSPGLAVQETQYF.

This clonotype was found many times. V usage is TRBV5-1 and J usage is TRBJ2-7; 15 positions match TRBD2. The CDR3 consists of 14 residues. The V segment lost 9 bases and the J segment 5 bases; nucleotides outside the gene matches: 6. From germline, CDR1 is SGHRS and CDR2 YFSETQ. In DNA form, the CDR3 reads TGCGCCACCCGGACTAGCGGGGGGGCCGACGAGCAGTACTTC. Encoded protein: CATRTSGGADEQYF.

This clonotype was seen at least ten times. The CDR3 coding sequence is TGTGCCAGCAGTTCCTTCCCCGGGACAGGGGAGGAAGGCTACACCTTC. Protein product: CASSSFPGTGEEGYTF. The V and J genes are TRBV6-2 or TRBV6-3 and TRBJ1-2, with 10 nucleotides matching TRBD1. V lost 4 bases to trimming and J lost 8 bases; unmatched junction nucleotides: 13. CDR1 MNHEY and CDR2 SVGEGT come from the germline V gene. This CDR3 is built from 16 residues.

In its sample, this clonotype was seen many times. The rearrangement joins TRBV15 to TRBJ2-2; tentative D call: TRBD2 (6 bases). Trimming stripped 5 bases from V and 1 base from J, with 11 bases between. The CDR3 has 15 amino acids. CDR1 and CDR2 (germline): LNHNV, YYDKDF (reference sequence). The CDR3 loop reads CATSGGLVNTGELFF. The CDR3 nucleotides read TGTGCCACCAGCGGGGGACTGGTGAACACCGGGGAGCTGTTTTTT.